This entry lists 25 T cell receptor beta chains sequenced from one sample in a study of Graves' ophthalmopathy and Graves' hyperthyroidism. Amplification of TCR beta CDR3 regions used RNA transcripts. The library came from an HTBI-primed first-round RT-PCR and a second-round multiplex PCR. TCRdb ran MiXCR on the multiplex PCR reads and lists one entry per CDR3 protein. The repertoire has some 370,000 distinct CDR3 sequences, roughly a sixth of them found once; the top ten carry 2.4%. Sequencing input: peripheral blood. Every receptor here comes from an adult woman with stable Graves' hyperthyroidism.

This clonotype was detected many times. This sequence joins TRBV7-9 and TRBJ1-1; D not resolved. The CDR3 has 14 amino acids. Trimming pared 3 bases from V and 1 base from J, leaving 9 bases between. Per germline, CDR1 SEHNR and CDR2 FQNEAQ (reference sequence). CDR3 sequence reads: CASSLEVRNTEAFF. The CDR3 DNA reads as TGTGCCAGCAGCTTGGAGGTGAGGAACACTGAAGCTTTCTTT.

This clonotype was observed many times. The chain recombines TRBV28 with TRBJ1-5, with D perhaps matching TRBD1 (5 bases). Germline V gives CDR1 MDHEN, CDR2 SYDVKM. The CDR3 spans 18 residues. Trimming removed 7 bases at V and 0 bases at J, with 22 bases between. Here the CDR3 DNA reads TGTGCCAGCACCGAGAGACTGGGGGTTCAGATTAGCAATCAGCCCCAGCATTTT. Its translation: CASTERLGVQISNQPQHF.

This clonotype was detected many times. The chain employs TRBV6-1 and TRBJ1-1; D is uncertain. With 2 bases removed from V and 1 base from J, the gap between germline ends came to 8 bases. Germline loops: CDR1 MNHNS, CDR2 SASEGT. This CDR3 is 14 amino acids long. CDR3 sequence reads: CASSERSENTEAFF. For the CDR3, the DNA is TGTGCCAGCAGTGAAAGGTCGGAGAACACTGAAGCTTTCTTT.

The table lists this clonotype with many counts. The genes are TRBV15 and TRBJ2-7, with 11 bases identical to TRBD2. Trimming cost V 0 bases and J 6 bases; bases outside gene matches: 4. The CDR3 has 15 amino acids. Germline lookup yields CDR1 LNHNV and CDR2 YYDKDF (reference sequence). CDR3 DNA sequence: TGTGCCACCAGCAGAGATTCTAGCGGGAGGAGCGAGCAGTACTTC. This codes for CATSRDSSGRSEQYF.

In its sample, this clonotype was seen once. This sequence joins TRBV12-3 or TRBV12-4 and TRBJ1-1; D is possibly TRBD1 (5 bases). The CDR3 covers 14 residues. Deletions cut 5 bases from V and 1 base from J, with 11 bases between. In DNA, the CDR3 is TGTGCCAGCAGTCCTGTGACAGCGAACACTGAAGCTTTCTTT. Amino acid sequence: CASSPVTANTEAFF.

This clonotype occurred many times. The CDR3 ends on some other residue instead of the conserved phenylalanine or tryptophan, so this is likely a read error. This sequence joins TRBV25-1 and TRBJ2-5; D is tentatively TRBD1 or TRBD2 (5 bases each). Germline V gene sequence: CDR1 MGHDK, CDR2 SYGVNS. The ends were cut back, 3 bases at V and 5 bases at J, with 25 bases in the middle. CDR3 length: 18 amino acids. The CDR3 loop reads CASSESLGQGRVSETQYL. Here the CDR3 DNA reads TGTGCCAGCAGTGAGTCCCTGGGGCAGGGACGGGTTTCGGAGACCCAGTACCTC.

This clonotype was counted many times. The V gene is TRBV15, the J gene TRBJ2-5; D is tentatively TRBD1 or TRBD2 (5 bases each). CDR3 size: 15 residues. Germline CDR1 reads LNHNV; CDR2 reads YYDKDF (reference sequence). The V end lost 1 base, the J end lost 3 bases, and 12 bases lay between the germline ends. CDR3 amino acids: CATSRGYRGEETQYF. The CDR3 nucleotides are TGTGCCACCAGCAGAGGGTACCGAGGGGAAGAGACCCAGTACTTC.

In its sample, this clonotype was seen many times. The rearrangement uses TRBV6-2 or TRBV6-3 and TRBJ2-7; perhaps TRBD2 as D (5 bases). V dropped 2 bases and J dropped 6 bases, with 17 bases sitting between them. The CDR3 is 15 residues long. Germline V gives CDR1 MNHEY, CDR2 SVGEGT. The CDR3 coding sequence is TGTGCCAGCAGTTACCCCGAAGGCCGGGGTCTCGAGCAGTACTTC. Protein sequence: CASSYPEGRGLEQYF.

The chain recombines TRBV4-3 with TRBJ2-7, with 7 bases identical to TRBD1. The germline V gene encodes CDR1 LGHNA and CDR2 YSLEER. Trimming removed 0 bases from V and 0 bases from J; junction bases left unmatched: 8. The CDR3 has 17 amino acids. CDR3 in amino acids: CASSQDRDSENSYEQYF. The CDR3 nucleotides read TGCGCCAGCAGCCAAGACCGGGACAGCGAGAACTCCTACGAGCAGTACTTC.

The chain links TRBV28 to TRBJ2-3; D call uncertain. The germline V gene has CDR1 MDHEN and CDR2 SYDVKM. V was shortened by 3 bases and J by 1 base, with 11 bases between the two germline ends. This CDR3 has 15 amino acids. The CDR3: CASSLTGTGTDTQYF. CDR3 DNA: TGTGCCAGCAGTTTGACCGGTACCGGCACAGATACGCAGTATTTT.

The V gene is TRBV20-1, the J gene TRBJ2-7; 12 positions match TRBD1. The CDR3 loop spans 16 amino acids. The V gene's germline CDR1 is DFQATT and CDR2 SNEGSKA (reference sequence). V gave up 6 bases and J gave up 2 bases; unmatched junction bases: 11. The CDR3 protein is CSAPSVRDRGPYEQYF. CDR3 coding DNA: TGCAGTGCCCCAAGCGTCCGGGACAGGGGGCCCTACGAGCAGTACTTC.

This clonotype turned up a few times. The chain has TRBV5-1 and TRBJ2-5; D ambiguous. The CDR3 consists of 15 residues. Deletions cut 0 bases from V and 2 bases from J, with 11 bases between. The germline V gene has CDR1 SGHRS and CDR2 YFSETQ. This CDR3 reads CASSLVGAVQETQYF. The DNA of the CDR3 is TGCGCCAGCAGCTTGGTTGGAGCCGTACAAGAGACCCAGTACTTC.

This clonotype has a count of ten or more. The chain joins TRBV4-1 to TRBJ2-5; 8 bases align to TRBD2. V dropped 1 base and J dropped 5; count of bases not matched to a gene: 3. In germline, CDR1 is MGHRA, CDR2 YSYEKL. This CDR3 has 14 amino acids. The CDR3 reads CASSQVSGGETQYF. In DNA, the CDR3 is TGCGCCAGCAGCCAAGTATCGGGGGGGGAGACCCAGTACTTC.

This clonotype was seen ten or more times. The chain's CDR3 is CASSWWENTEAFF. The CDR3 coding sequence is TGTGCCAGCAGCTGGTGGGAGAACACTGAAGCTTTCTTT. The genes are TRBV12-3 or TRBV12-4 and TRBJ1-1; D is unclear. Deletions cut 6 bases from V and 1 base from J, with 9 bases between. The length of the CDR3 is 13 residues.

This clonotype has a count of ten or more. V and J are TRBV15 and TRBJ2-2; unclear D gene. Germline CDR1 LNHNV, CDR2 YYDKDF (reference sequence). The CDR3 covers 12 residues. The V end lost 3 bases, the J end lost 6 bases, and 5 bases lay between the germline ends. The CDR3 DNA reads as TGTGCCACCAGCAGTAAGCCCGGGGAGCTGTTTTTT. Its protein is CATSSKPGELFF.

This clonotype has a count of ten or more. The V and J genes are TRBV13 and TRBJ1-5, with D unclear. V dropped 0 bases and J dropped 5 bases, with 8 bases sitting between them. From germline, CDR1 is PRHDT and CDR2 FYEKMQ (reference sequence). This CDR3 is built from 14 residues. The CDR3 sequence is CASSLGDGDQPQHF. As DNA, the CDR3 is TGTGCCAGCAGCTTAGGGGACGGTGATCAGCCCCAGCATTTT.

This clonotype was picked up many times. This chain joins TRBV7-2 and TRBJ2-7, with D perhaps being TRBD1 or TRBD2 (5 bases each). CDR1 SGHTA and CDR2 FQGNSA come from the germline V gene. CDR3 length: 14 residues. The germline V and J ends were trimmed by 2 bases and 6 bases, with 14 bases remaining between them. The CDR3: CASSLNGALPEQYF. In DNA form, the CDR3 reads TGTGCCAGCAGCTTAAACGGGGCCCTTCCCGAGCAGTACTTC.

The rearrangement uses TRBV6-1 and TRBJ2-5; TRBD1 is a possible D gene (5 bases). Trimming took off 6 bases at V and 5 bases at J, with 16 bases between the two ends. Per germline, CDR1 MNHNS and CDR2 SASEGT. The CDR3 runs 14 residues. This CDR3 reads CASRKRQGRETQYF. Here the CDR3 DNA reads TGTGCCAGCAGGAAACGGCAGGGCCGCGAGACCCAGTACTTC.

This clonotype occurred many times. CDR3: CASSKRASGTRAEAFF. In nucleotides, the CDR3 is TGTGCCAGCAGTAAACGGGCCTCCGGGACTAGGGCTGAAGCTTTCTTT. The V call is TRBV6-1, the J call TRBJ1-1; possible D gene TRBD1, 5 bases. The CDR3 runs 16 residues. Germline V gene lookup returns CDR1 MNHNS and CDR2 SASEGT. Trimming cost V 5 bases and J 6 bases, with 22 bases left between them.

The chain recombines TRBV6-1 with TRBJ2-2; a weak D match, TRBD2 (6 bases). V was trimmed by 1 base and J by 3 bases, leaving 9 bases between them. The CDR3 totals 15 residues. The germline V gene encodes CDR1 MNHNS and CDR2 SASEGT. Here the CDR3 reads CASSEVPSDTGELFF. CDR3 DNA: TGTGCCAGCAGTGAAGTTCCTAGCGACACCGGGGAGCTGTTTTTT.

At least ten counts were recorded for this clonotype. The CDR3 DNA follows: TGTGCCACCACAGCCATGGGGACGTCCTACGAGCAGTACTTC. This gives the protein CATTAMGTSYEQYF. The chain carries TRBV15 and TRBJ2-7, with D tentatively TRBD1 or TRBD2 (5 bases each). The CDR3 length is 14 residues. Deletions cut 7 bases from V and 1 base from J, with 14 bases between. The germline V gene has CDR1 LNHNV and CDR2 YYDKDF (reference sequence).

This clonotype has at least ten counts. The chain carries TRBV6-5 and TRBJ2-7; no reliable D call. V was shortened by 4 bases and J by 3 bases, with 10 bases between the two germline ends. This CDR3 has 13 amino acids. The germline gives CDR1 MNHEY, CDR2 SVGAGI. The CDR3 sequence: CASSFQENYEQYF. The DNA of the CDR3 is TGTGCCAGCAGTTTTCAGGAGAACTACGAGCAGTACTTC.

This clonotype was observed at least ten times. This rearrangement joins TRBV15 to TRBJ1-1; the D is unclear. The CDR3 is made up of 14 amino acids. The V and J ends lost 0 bases and 6 bases respectively, with 11 bases between them. The germline CDR1 and CDR2 sequences are LNHNV and YYDKDF (reference sequence). CDR3 amino acids: CATSRDLFGAEAFF. Here the CDR3 DNA reads TGTGCCACCAGCAGAGATCTTTTTGGCGCTGAAGCTTTCTTT.

The rearrangement links TRBV5-1 to TRBJ2-5; no clear D gene. Germline CDR1 is SGHRS and CDR2 is YFSETQ. This CDR3 has 14 amino acids. V dropped 4 bases and J dropped 0 bases, with 10 bases sitting between them. CDR3 loop: CASSRGPYQETQYF. The CDR3 DNA follows: TGCGCCAGCAGCCGTGGACCGTACCAAGAGACCCAGTACTTC.

This rearrangement joins TRBV28 to TRBJ2-7, with D tentatively TRBD1 (6 bases). Germline CDR1 and CDR2: MDHEN and SYDVKM. The CDR3 length is 16 residues. Trimming left V 5 bases short and J 2 bases short, with 19 bases between. DNA of the CDR3: TGTGCCAGCAGTAGCACGGGACACCCGGCAACCTACGAGCAGTACTTC. Its protein product is CASSSTGHPATYEQYF.